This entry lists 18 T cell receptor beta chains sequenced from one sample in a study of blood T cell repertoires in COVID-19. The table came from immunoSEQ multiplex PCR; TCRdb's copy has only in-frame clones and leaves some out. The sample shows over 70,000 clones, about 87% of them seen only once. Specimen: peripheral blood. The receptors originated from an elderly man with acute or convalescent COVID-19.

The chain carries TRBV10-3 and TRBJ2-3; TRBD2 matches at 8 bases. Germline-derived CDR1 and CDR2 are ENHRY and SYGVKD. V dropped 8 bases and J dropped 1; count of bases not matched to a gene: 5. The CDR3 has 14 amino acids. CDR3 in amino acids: CAIGRSGGTDTQYF. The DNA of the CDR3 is TGTGCCATCGGTCGTAGCGGGGGCACAGATACGCAGTATTTT.

CDR3 sequence reads: CASSYSSGQPVSEAFF. As DNA, the CDR3 is TGTGCCAGCAGTTACTCGAGTGGACAACCGGTCTCTGAAGCTTTCTTT. The chain links TRBV6-5 to TRBJ1-1; weak D call: TRBD1 (5 bases). V lost 0 bases and J 6 bases, leaving 17 bases between the germline ends. This CDR3 is 16 amino acids long. Germline V lookup: CDR1 MNHEY, CDR2 SVGAGI.

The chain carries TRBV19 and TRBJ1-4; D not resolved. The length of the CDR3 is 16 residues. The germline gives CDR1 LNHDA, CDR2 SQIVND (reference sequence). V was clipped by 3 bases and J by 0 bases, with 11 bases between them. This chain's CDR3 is CASSIGLTSTNEKLFF. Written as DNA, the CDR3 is TGTGCCAGTAGTATTGGACTTACCTCAACTAATGAAAAACTGTTTTTT. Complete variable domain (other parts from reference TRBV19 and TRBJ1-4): DGGITQSPKYLFRKEGQNVTLSCEQNLNHDAMYWYRQDPGQGLRLIYYSQIVNDFQKGDIAEGYSVSREKKESFPLTVTSAQKNPTAFYLCASSIGLTSTNEKLFFGSGTQLSVL.

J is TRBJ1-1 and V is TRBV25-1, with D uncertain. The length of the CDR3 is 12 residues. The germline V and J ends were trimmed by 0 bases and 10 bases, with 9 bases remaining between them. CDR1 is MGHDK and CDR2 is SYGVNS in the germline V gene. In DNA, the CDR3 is TGTGCCAGCAGTGAATACGGGTATGGAGCTTTCTTT. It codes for CASSEYGYGAFF.

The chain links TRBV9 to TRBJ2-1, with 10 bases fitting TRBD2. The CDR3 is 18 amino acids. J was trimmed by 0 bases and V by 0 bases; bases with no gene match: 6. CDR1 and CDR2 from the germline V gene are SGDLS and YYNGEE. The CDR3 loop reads CASSVEASGSPSYNEQFF. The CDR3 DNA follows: TGTGCCAGCAGCGTAGAGGCTAGCGGGAGCCCCTCCTACAATGAGCAGTTCTTC.

The CDR3 region is CASSSEAFGYTF. The CDR3 DNA is TGTGCCAGCAGCAGTGAGGCGTTTGGCTACACCTTC. The chain is built from TRBV6-2 or TRBV6-3 and TRBJ1-2, with D uncertain. The ends were cut back, 6 bases at V and 7 bases at J, with 12 bases in the middle. Germline CDR1 and CDR2: MNHEY and SVGEGT. This CDR3 region has 12 residues.

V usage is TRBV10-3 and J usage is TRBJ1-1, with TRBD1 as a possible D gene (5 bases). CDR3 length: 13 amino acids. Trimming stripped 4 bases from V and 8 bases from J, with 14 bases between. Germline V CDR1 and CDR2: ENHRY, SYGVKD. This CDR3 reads CAISGHQEGEAFF. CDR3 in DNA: TGTGCCATCAGTGGTCATCAGGAGGGGGAAGCTTTCTTT.

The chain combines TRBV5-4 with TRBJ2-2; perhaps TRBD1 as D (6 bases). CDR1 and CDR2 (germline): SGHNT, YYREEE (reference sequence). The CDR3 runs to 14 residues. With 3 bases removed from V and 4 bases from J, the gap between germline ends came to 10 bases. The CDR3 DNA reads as TGTGCCAGCAGCTGGACAGTGGCCACCGGGGAGCTGTTTTTT. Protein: CASSWTVATGELFF.

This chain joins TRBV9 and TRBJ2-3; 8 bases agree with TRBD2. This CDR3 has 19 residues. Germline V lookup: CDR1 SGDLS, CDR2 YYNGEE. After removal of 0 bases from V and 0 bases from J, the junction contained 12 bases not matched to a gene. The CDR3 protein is CASSVAPTSGGPSTDTQYF. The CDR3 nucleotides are TGTGCCAGCAGCGTAGCCCCCACCAGCGGGGGTCCTAGCACAGATACGCAGTATTTT.

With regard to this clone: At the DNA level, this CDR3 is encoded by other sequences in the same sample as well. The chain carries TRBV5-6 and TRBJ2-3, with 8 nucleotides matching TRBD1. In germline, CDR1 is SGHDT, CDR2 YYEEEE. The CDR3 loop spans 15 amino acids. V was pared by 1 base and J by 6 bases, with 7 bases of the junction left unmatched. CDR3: CASSLSDRGRDTQYF. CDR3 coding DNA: TGTGCCAGCAGCTTGTCCGACAGGGGACGGGATACGCAGTATTTT.

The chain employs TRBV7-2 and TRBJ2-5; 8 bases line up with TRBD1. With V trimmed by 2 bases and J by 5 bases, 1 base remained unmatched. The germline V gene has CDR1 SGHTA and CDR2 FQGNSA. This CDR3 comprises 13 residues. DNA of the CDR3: TGTGCCAGCAGCTTACACAGGGGGGAGACCCAGTACTTC. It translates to CASSLHRGETQYF.

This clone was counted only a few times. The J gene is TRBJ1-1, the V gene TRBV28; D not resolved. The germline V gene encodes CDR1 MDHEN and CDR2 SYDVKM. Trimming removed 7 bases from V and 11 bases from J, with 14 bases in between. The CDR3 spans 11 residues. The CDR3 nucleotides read TGTGCCAGCATGACGACTCGAACGGCTTTCTTT. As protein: CASMTTRTAFF.

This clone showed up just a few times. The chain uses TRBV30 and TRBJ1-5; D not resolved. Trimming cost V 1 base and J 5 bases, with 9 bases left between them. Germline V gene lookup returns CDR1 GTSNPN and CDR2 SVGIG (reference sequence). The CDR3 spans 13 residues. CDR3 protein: CAWSGAPYQPQHF. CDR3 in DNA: TGTGCCTGGAGTGGGGCTCCGTATCAGCCCCAGCATTTT.

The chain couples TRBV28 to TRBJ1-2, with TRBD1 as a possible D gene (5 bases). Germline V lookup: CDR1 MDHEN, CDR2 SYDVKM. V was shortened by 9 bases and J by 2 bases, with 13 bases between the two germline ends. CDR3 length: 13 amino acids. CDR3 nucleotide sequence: TGTGCCAGTAGAACACCAGGGAACTATGGCTACACCTTC. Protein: CASRTPGNYGYTF.

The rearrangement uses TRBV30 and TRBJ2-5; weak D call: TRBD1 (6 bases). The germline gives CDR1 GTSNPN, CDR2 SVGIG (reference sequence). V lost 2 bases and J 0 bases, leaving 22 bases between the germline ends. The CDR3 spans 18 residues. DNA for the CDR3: TGTGCCTGGAGTAAACAGGGATACTCCGGCTCTTACCAAGAGACCCAGTACTTC. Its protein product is CAWSKQGYSGSYQETQYF.

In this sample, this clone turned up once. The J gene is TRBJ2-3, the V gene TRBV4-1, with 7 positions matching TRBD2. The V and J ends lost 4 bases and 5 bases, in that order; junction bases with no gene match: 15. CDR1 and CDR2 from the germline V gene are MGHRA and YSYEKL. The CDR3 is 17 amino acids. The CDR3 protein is CASSPGLVAGGIDTQYF. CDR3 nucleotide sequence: TGCGCCAGCAGCCCAGGGTTGGTAGCGGGTGGTATAGATACGCAGTATTTT.

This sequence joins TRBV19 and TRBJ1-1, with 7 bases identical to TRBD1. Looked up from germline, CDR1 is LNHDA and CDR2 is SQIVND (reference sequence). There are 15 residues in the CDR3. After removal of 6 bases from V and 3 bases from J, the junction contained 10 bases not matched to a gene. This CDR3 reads CASRPAGGRYTEAFF. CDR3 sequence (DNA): TGTGCCAGTAGGCCGGCAGGGGGGAGGTACACTGAAGCTTTCTTT.

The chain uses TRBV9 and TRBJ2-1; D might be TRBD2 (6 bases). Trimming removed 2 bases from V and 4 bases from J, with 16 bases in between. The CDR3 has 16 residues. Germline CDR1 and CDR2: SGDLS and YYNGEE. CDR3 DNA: TGTGCCAGCAGCGTTCAGGACTATCCCAGTTACAATGAGCAGTTCTTC. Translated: CASSVQDYPSYNEQFF.